This T cell receptor (beta chain) appears in the sequencing data of a study of blood T cell repertoires in COVID-19. Study in general: Both acute and convalescent COVID-19 samples were obtained from the United States, Italy and Spain. The analysed material was cDNA or gDNA that came from T cells, B-cell-depleted T cells, or PBMCs.

The CDR3 contains 14 residues. Germline CDR1 reads SGDLS; CDR2 reads YYNGEE. Unmatched junction bases numbered 6, after V lost 1 base and J lost 13 bases. Authors' processing steps: Estimated nucleated cell counts came from reference gene primer amplification. The repertoire was sequenced with immunoSEQ multiplex PCR; TCRdb's copy has only in-frame clones and lacks some. The V and J calls and clone size were taken over from that table, and D and trimming were inferred from the DNA. The table has approximately 90,000 clones, 85% seen once. The clonotype was recovered from an elderly man with acute or convalescent COVID-19. The rearrangement uses TRBV9 and TRBJ2-1; 12 bases align to TRBD1. The sample was peripheral blood. CDR3 amino acids: CASSVPGQGAGQFF. The CDR3, as DNA: TGTGCCAGCAGCGTACCGGGACAGGGGGCCGGTCAGTTCTTC.